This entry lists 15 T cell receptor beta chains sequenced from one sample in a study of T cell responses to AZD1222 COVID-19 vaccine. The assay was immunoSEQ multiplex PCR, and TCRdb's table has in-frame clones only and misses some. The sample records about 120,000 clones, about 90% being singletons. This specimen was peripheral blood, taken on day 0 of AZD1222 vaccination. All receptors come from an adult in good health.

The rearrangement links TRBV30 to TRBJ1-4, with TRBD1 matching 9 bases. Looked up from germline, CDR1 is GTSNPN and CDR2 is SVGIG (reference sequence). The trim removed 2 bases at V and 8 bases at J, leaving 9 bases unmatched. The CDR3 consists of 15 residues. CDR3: CAWSRPGTGNEKLFF. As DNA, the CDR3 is TGTGCCTGGAGTCGACCCGGGACAGGGAACGAAAAACTGTTTTTT.

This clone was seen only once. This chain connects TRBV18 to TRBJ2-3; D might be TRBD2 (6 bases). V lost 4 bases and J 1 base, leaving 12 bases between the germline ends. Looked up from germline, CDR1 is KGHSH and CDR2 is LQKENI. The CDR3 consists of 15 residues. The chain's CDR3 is CASSRTWGGTDTQYF. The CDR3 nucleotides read TGTGCCAGCTCACGCACCTGGGGGGGCACAGATACGCAGTATTTT.

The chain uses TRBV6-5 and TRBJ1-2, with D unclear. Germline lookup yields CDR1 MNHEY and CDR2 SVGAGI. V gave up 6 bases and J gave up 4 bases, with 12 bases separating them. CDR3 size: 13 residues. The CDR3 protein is CASSDDGRYGYTF. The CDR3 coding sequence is TGTGCCAGCAGCGACGACGGCCGCTATGGCTACACCTTC.

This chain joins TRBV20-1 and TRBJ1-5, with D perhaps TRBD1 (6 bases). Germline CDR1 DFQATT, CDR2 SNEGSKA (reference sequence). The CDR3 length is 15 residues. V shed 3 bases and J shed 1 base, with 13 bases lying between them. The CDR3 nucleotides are TGCAGTGCTAGTCAAATTAGGGGGAGCAATCAGCCCCAGCATTTT. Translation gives CSASQIRGSNQPQHF.

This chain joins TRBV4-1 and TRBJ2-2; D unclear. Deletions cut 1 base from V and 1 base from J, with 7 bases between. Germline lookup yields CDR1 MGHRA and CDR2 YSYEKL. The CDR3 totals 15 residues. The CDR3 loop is CASSQGARNTGELFF. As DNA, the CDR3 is TGCGCCAGCAGCCAAGGTGCTAGGAACACCGGGGAGCTGTTTTTT.

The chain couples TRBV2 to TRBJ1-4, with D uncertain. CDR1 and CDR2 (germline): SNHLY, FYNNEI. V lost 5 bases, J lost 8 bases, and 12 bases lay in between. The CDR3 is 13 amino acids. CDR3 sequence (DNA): TGTGCCAGCAGTCCGGGGTTATGGGAAAAACTGTTTTTT. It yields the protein CASSPGLWEKLFF.

The DNA of the CDR3 is TGTGCCAGCAGCTTTCAGGGGGCATGGAATCAGCCCCAGCATTTT. Its protein is CASSFQGAWNQPQHF. This chain uses TRBV5-5 with TRBJ1-5; 8 bases line up with TRBD1. The trim removed 2 bases at V and 4 bases at J, leaving 5 bases unmatched. This CDR3 region has 15 residues. CDR1 SGHKS and CDR2 YYEKEE come from the germline V gene (reference sequence).

This chain's CDR3 is CATSRELYSYNEQFF. The CDR3 coding sequence is TGTGCCACCAGCAGAGAGCTCTACTCCTACAATGAGCAGTTCTTC. This chain joins TRBV15 and TRBJ2-1; D not certain. The CDR3 extends over 15 amino acids. Trimming removed 0 bases from V and 0 bases from J, with 6 bases in between. Germline V CDR1 and CDR2: LNHNV, YYDKDF (reference sequence).

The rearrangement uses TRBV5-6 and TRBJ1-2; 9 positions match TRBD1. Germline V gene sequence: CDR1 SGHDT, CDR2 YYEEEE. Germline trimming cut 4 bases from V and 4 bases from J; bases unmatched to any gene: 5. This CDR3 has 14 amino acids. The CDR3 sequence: CASSRDREVYGYTF. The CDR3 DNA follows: TGTGCCAGCAGCCGGGACAGGGAAGTCTATGGCTACACCTTC.

Here the CDR3 reads CASGRGGNEKLFF. CDR3 DNA sequence: TGTGCCAGCGGGAGGGGGGGTAATGAAAAACTGTTTTTT. The chain is built from TRBV27 and TRBJ1-4, with a possible D match to TRBD1 (6 bases). Germline values: CDR1 MNHEY, CDR2 SMNVEV (reference sequence). V lost 8 bases, J lost 4 bases, and 11 bases lay in between. This CDR3 is 13 amino acids long.

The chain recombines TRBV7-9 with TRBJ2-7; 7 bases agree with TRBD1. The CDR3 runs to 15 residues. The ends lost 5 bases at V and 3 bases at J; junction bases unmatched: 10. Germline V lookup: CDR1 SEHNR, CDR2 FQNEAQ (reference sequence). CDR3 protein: CASSPRQGKGYEQYF. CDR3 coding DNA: TGTGCCAGCAGCCCAAGACAGGGAAAAGGCTACGAGCAGTACTTC.

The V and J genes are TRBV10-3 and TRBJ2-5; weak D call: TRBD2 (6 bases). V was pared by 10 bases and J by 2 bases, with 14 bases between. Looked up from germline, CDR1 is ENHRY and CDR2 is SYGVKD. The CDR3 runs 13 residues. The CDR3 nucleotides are TGTGCCACTTTAGCGGCCGCTCAAGAGACCCAGTACTTC. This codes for CATLAAAQETQYF.

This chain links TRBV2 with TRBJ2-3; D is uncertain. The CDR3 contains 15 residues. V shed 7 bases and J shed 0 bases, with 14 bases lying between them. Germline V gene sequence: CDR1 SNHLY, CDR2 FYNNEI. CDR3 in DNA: TGTGCCAGCACCCAGCGATCGGTTAGCACAGATACGCAGTATTTT. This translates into CASTQRSVSTDTQYF. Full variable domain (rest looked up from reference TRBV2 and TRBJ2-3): EPEVTQTPSHQVTQMGQEVILRCVPISNHLYFYWYRQILGQKVEFLVSFYNNEISEKSEIFDDQFSVERPDGSNFTLKIRSTKLEDSAMYFCASTQRSVSTDTQYFGPGTRLTVL.

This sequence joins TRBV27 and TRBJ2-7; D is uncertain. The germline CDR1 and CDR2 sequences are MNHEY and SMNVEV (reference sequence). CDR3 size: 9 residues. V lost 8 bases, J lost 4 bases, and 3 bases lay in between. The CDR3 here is CASGYEQYF. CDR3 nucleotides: TGTGCCAGCGGATACGAGCAGTACTTC.

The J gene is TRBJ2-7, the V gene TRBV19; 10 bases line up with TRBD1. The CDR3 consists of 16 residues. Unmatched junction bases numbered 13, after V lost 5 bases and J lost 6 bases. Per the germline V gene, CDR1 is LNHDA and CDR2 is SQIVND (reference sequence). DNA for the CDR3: TGTGCCAGTAGTCTCTTACTTGGGACAGGGGTCGGCGAGCAGTACTTC. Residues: CASSLLLGTGVGEQYF.